A single sample is the source of the 26 T cell receptor beta chains below, sequenced in a study of blood T cell repertoires in COVID-19. The repertoire was sequenced with immunoSEQ multiplex PCR; TCRdb's copy has only in-frame clones and lacks some. This sample has around 75,000 clones, with under 90% found just once. The sample was peripheral blood. These receptors originate from a human donor in a cohort sampled during active COVID-19.

This sequence joins TRBV19 and TRBJ1-1, with 7 bases aligning to TRBD1. Per germline, CDR1 LNHDA and CDR2 SQIVND (reference sequence). With 8 bases clipped from V and 1 base from J, the junction kept 4 bases outside the gene matches. CDR3 size: 13 residues. The CDR3 nucleotides read TGTGCCAGTCGACAGGGACGGAACACTGAAGCTTTCTTT. Amino acids: CASRQGRNTEAFF.

This rearrangement joins TRBV7-8 to TRBJ1-2; 9 bases map to TRBD1. The V segment lost 3 bases and the J segment 8 bases; nucleotides outside the gene matches: 7. The CDR3 runs to 14 residues. CDR1 and CDR2 (germline): SGHVS, FQNEAQ. The CDR3 loop reads CASSLSDRGKGYTF. The CDR3 DNA reads TGTGCCAGCAGCTTGTCGGACAGGGGCAAGGGCTACACCTTC.

The rearrangement links TRBV7-9 to TRBJ2-7; 10 nucleotides match TRBD1. CDR1 is SEHNR and CDR2 is FQNEAQ in the germline V gene (reference sequence). The V gene end was trimmed by 4 bases and the J gene end by 5 bases; junction bases not matched to a gene: 11. There are 16 residues in the CDR3. CDR3 region: CASSWAGTGVFNEQYF. In DNA, the CDR3 is TGTGCCAGCAGCTGGGCCGGGACAGGGGTTTTCAACGAGCAGTACTTC.

The rearrangement uses TRBV24-1 and TRBJ2-1; 8 nucleotides agree with TRBD1. This CDR3 is built from 16 residues. CDR1 is KGHDR, CDR2 SFDVKD, per germline. The V segment lost 4 bases and the J segment 5 bases; nucleotides outside the gene matches: 9. The CDR3 sequence: CATSDHRQGFNNEQFF. The CDR3 DNA follows: TGTGCCACCAGTGACCACCGACAGGGGTTCAACAATGAGCAGTTCTTC.

In its sample, this clone was seen once. V and J are TRBV5-1 and TRBJ2-2; TRBD1 agrees at 7 bases. The CDR3 covers 16 residues. V shed 3 bases and J 0 bases; nucleotides not matched to a gene: 5. Germline V lookup: CDR1 SGHRS, CDR2 YFSETQ. The CDR3 reads CASSSSGTANTGELFF. The CDR3 region has the DNA TGCGCCAGCAGCTCATCCGGGACAGCGAACACCGGGGAGCTGTTTTTT.

This clone was detected once. The J gene is TRBJ2-3, the V gene TRBV7-9; unclear D gene. The V gene lost 0 bases and the J gene lost 1 base, with 5 bases spanning the gap. CDR3 size: 14 residues. CDR1 SEHNR and CDR2 FQNEAQ come from the germline V gene (reference sequence). The CDR3 region is CASSLAARTDTQYF. CDR3 nucleotides: TGTGCCAGCAGCTTAGCGGCCCGCACAGATACGCAGTATTTT.

The chain combines TRBV24-1 with TRBJ2-4, with TRBD2 matching over 10 bases. The J segment lost 1 base and the V segment lost 4 bases, leaving 12 bases of the junction unmatched. CDR1 is KGHDR, CDR2 SFDVKD, per germline. The CDR3 consists of 19 residues. Here the CDR3 DNA reads TGTGCCACCAGTGACTCTAGCGGGAGTCCCTCCTCGGCCAAAAACATTCAGTACTTC. As protein: CATSDSSGSPSSAKNIQYF.

This clone has only one observation. The chain links TRBV7-2 to TRBJ2-1; possibly TRBD2 for D (5 bases). V was pared by 5 bases and J by 9 bases, with 23 bases between. The germline CDR1 and CDR2 sequences are SGHTA and FQGNSA. This CDR3 is 16 amino acids long. The CDR3 is CASSPLRAVPTSEQFF. The CDR3 DNA reads TGTGCCAGCAGCCCCCTCCGGGCAGTCCCCACTAGTGAGCAGTTCTTC. The variable domain in full, completed from reference TRBV7-2 and TRBJ2-1, reads GAGVSQSPSNKVTEKGKDVELRCDPISGHTALYWYRQSLGQGLEFLIYFQGNSAPDKSGLPSDRFSAERTGGSVSTLTIQRTQQEDSAVYLCASSPLRAVPTSEQFFGPGTRLTVL.

This chain joins TRBV7-2 and TRBJ2-2, with D possibly matching TRBD2 (6 bases). From germline, CDR1 is SGHTA and CDR2 FQGNSA. This CDR3 has 16 residues. V was pared by 0 bases and J by 4 bases, with 12 bases between. The CDR3 nucleotides are TGTGCCAGCAGCTTAGCCATTAGCGGACCCACCGGGGAGCTGTTTTTT. Amino acids: CASSLAISGPTGELFF. Full variable domain (missing parts from reference TRBV7-2 and TRBJ2-2): GAGVSQSPSNKVTEKGKDVELRCDPISGHTALYWYRQSLGQGLEFLIYFQGNSAPDKSGLPSDRFSAERTGGSVSTLTIQRTQQEDSAVYLCASSLAISGPTGELFFGEGSRLTVL.

V usage is TRBV29-1 and J usage is TRBJ1-2; D may be TRBD1 (6 bases). Trimming pared 5 bases from V and 8 bases from J, leaving 21 bases between. The germline gives CDR1 SQVTM, CDR2 ANQGSEA. The CDR3 loop spans 14 amino acids. The CDR3 sequence is CSVRSGGQFDGYTF. CDR3 DNA: TGCAGCGTTCGTTCCGGGGGGCAATTCGACGGCTACACCTTC. Supplemented by reference TRBV29-1 and TRBJ1-2, the full variable domain reads SAVISQKPSRDICQRGTSLTIQCQVDSQVTMMFWYRQQPGQSLTLIATANQGSEATYESGFVIDKFPISRPNLTFSTLTVSNMSPEDSSIYLCSVRSGGQFDGYTFGSGTRLTVV.

CDR3 coding DNA: TGTGCCAGCCCCGGGGGGGCTTCGGGGACGGCCTACGAGCAGTACTTC. Translation gives CASPGGASGTAYEQYF. The chain combines TRBV21-1 with TRBJ2-7; the table assigns TRBD2, which was not confirmed against the DNA. TRBV21-1 is deemed a pseudogene. The CDR3 covers 16 residues.

The chain joins TRBV11-2 to TRBJ2-7, with D possibly matching TRBD2 (5 bases). CDR1 is SGHAT, CDR2 FQNNGV, per germline. CDR3 size: 15 residues. Trimming pared 1 base from V and 3 bases from J, leaving 13 bases between. The CDR3 bases are TGTGCCAGCAGCTTAGCCCCGGACGGGGACTACGAGCAGTACTTC. It encodes CASSLAPDGDYEQYF. Supplemented by reference TRBV11-2 and TRBJ2-7, the full variable domain reads EAGVAQSPRYKIIEKRQSVAFWCNPISGHATLYWYQQILGQGPKLLIQFQNNGVVDDSQLPKDRFSAERLKGVDSTLKIQPAKLEDSAVYLCASSLAPDGDYEQYFGPGTRLTVT.

V gene TRBV19 combines with J gene TRBJ1-1; D is undetermined. The CDR3 is made up of 15 amino acids. Germline values: CDR1 LNHDA, CDR2 SQIVND (reference sequence). The V gene lost 0 bases and the J gene lost 0 bases, with 8 bases spanning the gap. The DNA of the CDR3 is TGTGCCAGTAGTATAGAAACAATTTTGAACACTGAAGCTTTCTTT. Amino acid sequence: CASSIETILNTEAFF.

This sequence joins TRBV7-9 and TRBJ2-7; 7 nucleotides align to TRBD1. CDR3 length: 15 residues. CDR1 and CDR2 (germline): SEHNR, FQNEAQ (reference sequence). The V segment lost 5 bases and the J segment 0 bases; nucleotides outside the gene matches: 7. The DNA for the CDR3 is TGTGCCAGCAGCGACCGGGACAGCAGCTCCTACGAGCAGTACTTC. It is translated as CASSDRDSSSYEQYF.

In this sample, this clone turned up a few times. This chain connects TRBV25-1 to TRBJ1-4; 7 bases match TRBD1. CDR3 length: 15 residues. Germline V gives CDR1 MGHDK, CDR2 SYGVNS. Trimming removed 3 bases from V and 6 bases from J; junction bases left unmatched: 7. The CDR3 nucleotides read TGTGCCAGCAGTGATCTGACAGGGCCGCATGAAAAACTGTTTTTT. This translates into CASSDLTGPHEKLFF.

The chain has TRBV9 and TRBJ2-7; 8 nucleotides agree with TRBD1. The CDR3 contains 16 residues. Germline V gene data show CDR1 as SGDLS and CDR2 as YYNGEE. Losses at the gene ends were 0 bases for V and 1 base for J; bases not matched to a gene: 6. CDR3 sequence reads: CASSVGTGGRSYEQYF. The CDR3 region has the DNA TGTGCCAGCAGCGTAGGAACAGGGGGAAGGTCCTACGAGCAGTACTTC. Together with reference TRBV9 and TRBJ2-7, the CDR3 gives the full variable domain: DSGVTQTPKHLITATGQRVTLRCSPRSGDLSVYWYQQSLDQGLQFLIQYYNGEERAKGNILERFSAQQFPDLHSELNLSSLELGDSALYFCASSVGTGGRSYEQYFGPGTRLTVT.

The V call is TRBV27, the J call TRBJ2-1, with TRBD1 as a possible D gene (6 bases). The CDR3 spans 12 residues. The germline V gene encodes CDR1 MNHEY and CDR2 SMNVEV (reference sequence). The V end lost 5 bases, the J end lost 7 bases, and 9 bases lay between the germline ends. The CDR3 is CASSLGTNEQFF. CDR3 DNA: TGTGCCAGCAGTCTTGGGACAAATGAGCAGTTCTTC.

Notes on this clone: An end of the junction does not agree with germline; a read error may underlie this. This sample includes further DNA sequences coding for the same CDR3. V gene TRBV2 combines with J gene TRBJ1-1, with unresolved D. CDR3 size: 13 residues. CDR1 SNHLY and CDR2 FYNNEI come from the germline V gene. Written as DNA, the CDR3 is TGCGCCAGCAGTGAGAACACCAACACTGAAGCTTTCTTT. As protein: CASSENTNTEAFF.

V usage is TRBV25-1 and J usage is TRBJ1-5; D ambiguous. CDR1 MGHDK and CDR2 SYGVNS come from the germline V gene. The length of the CDR3 is 12 residues. Between the trimmed V and J ends, which lost 6 bases and 0 bases, there was a span of 3 bases. CDR3 nucleotides: TGTGCCAGCAGCTATAGCAATCAGCCCCAGCATTTT. Residues: CASSYSNQPQHF. Drawing the rest from reference TRBV25-1 and TRBJ1-5, the complete variable domain is EADIYQTPRYLVIGTGKKITLECSQTMGHDKMYWYQQDPGMELHLIHYSYGVNSTEKGDLSSESTVSRIRTEHFPLTLESARPSHTSQYLCASSYSNQPQHFGDGTRLSIL.

This clone was detected only once. J is TRBJ1-2 and V is TRBV21-1; the table calls TRBD1, which could not be checked here. TRBV21-1 is described as a pseudogene. CDR3 size: 14 residues. The DNA for the CDR3 is TGTGCCAGCAGCACCACAGTCGTCGGCTATGGCTACACCTTC. This encodes CASSTTVVGYGYTF.

V usage is TRBV10-3 and J usage is TRBJ1-2; 10 bases fit TRBD1. CDR3 length: 15 residues. Germline CDR1 ENHRY, CDR2 SYGVKD. The J segment lost 2 bases and the V segment lost 4 bases, leaving 4 bases of the junction unmatched. The chain's CDR3 is CAISASGQGNYGYTF. The CDR3 DNA sequence: TGTGCCATCAGTGCCTCGGGACAGGGGAACTATGGCTACACCTTC.

The CDR3 is CSVIPGQSSYEQYF. The DNA for the CDR3 is TGCAGCGTTATTCCGGGACAGAGCTCCTACGAGCAGTACTTC. The V gene is TRBV29-1, the J gene TRBJ2-7, with 7 bases aligning to TRBD1. Germline CDR1 reads SQVTM; CDR2 reads ANQGSEA. The CDR3 spans 14 residues. V dropped 5 bases and J dropped 0; count of bases not matched to a gene: 7.

The V call is TRBV29-1, the J call TRBJ1-2; 10 nucleotides agree with TRBD1. Germline CDR1 and CDR2: SQVTM and ANQGSEA. This CDR3 spans 16 amino acids. With 5 bases clipped from V and 3 bases from J, the junction kept 12 bases outside the gene matches. This CDR3 is CSVMSRGQGLHYGYTF. The CDR3 DNA reads as TGCAGCGTTATGTCGCGGGGACAGGGGTTGCACTATGGCTACACCTTC. The complete variable domain, with remaining parts taken from reference TRBV29-1 and TRBJ1-2, reads SAVISQKPSRDICQRGTSLTIQCQVDSQVTMMFWYRQQPGQSLTLIATANQGSEATYESGFVIDKFPISRPNLTFSTLTVSNMSPEDSSIYLCSVMSRGQGLHYGYTFGSGTRLTVV.

The V call is TRBV29-1, the J call TRBJ1-4; 10 bases align to TRBD1. The junction had 7 bases not matched to a gene; V was cut back by 4 bases and J by 8 bases. CDR3 size: 14 residues. CDR1 is SQVTM and CDR2 is ANQGSEA in the germline V gene. The CDR3 is CSVGRGTGAEKLFF. CDR3 nucleotides: TGCAGCGTTGGACGCGGGACAGGGGCCGAAAAACTGTTTTTT.

A few counts support this clone. V and J are TRBV7-2 and TRBJ2-2, with D perhaps matching TRBD1 (5 bases). This CDR3 has 16 residues. Between the trimmed V and J ends, which lost 3 bases and 8 bases, there was a span of 19 bases. Germline V gene lookup returns CDR1 SGHTA and CDR2 FQGNSA. As DNA, the CDR3 is TGTGCCAGCAGCTTTCACATGGGGCCGATGGGGGGGGAGCTGTTTTTT. Its translation is CASSFHMGPMGGELFF.

The chain uses TRBV6-5 and TRBJ2-5, with 9 bases aligning to TRBD2. Germline CDR1 MNHEY, CDR2 SVGAGI. Trimming took 5 bases from V and 5 from J; bases not matched to a gene: 0. The CDR3 is 12 amino acids. CDR3 DNA sequence: TGTGCCAGCAGTAGCGGGAGGGAGACCCAGTACTTC. Protein product: CASSSGRETQYF.